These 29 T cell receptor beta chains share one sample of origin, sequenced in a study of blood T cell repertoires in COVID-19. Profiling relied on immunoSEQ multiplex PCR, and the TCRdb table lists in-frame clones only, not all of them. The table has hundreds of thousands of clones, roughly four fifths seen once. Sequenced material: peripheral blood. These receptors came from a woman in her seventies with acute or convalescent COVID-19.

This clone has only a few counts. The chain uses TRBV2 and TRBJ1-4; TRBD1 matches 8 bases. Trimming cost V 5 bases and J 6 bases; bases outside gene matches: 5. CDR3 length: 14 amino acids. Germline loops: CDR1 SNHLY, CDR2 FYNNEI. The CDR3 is CASSRDRSYEKLFF. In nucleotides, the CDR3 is TGTGCCAGCAGTCGGGACAGGTCATATGAAAAACTGTTTTTT.

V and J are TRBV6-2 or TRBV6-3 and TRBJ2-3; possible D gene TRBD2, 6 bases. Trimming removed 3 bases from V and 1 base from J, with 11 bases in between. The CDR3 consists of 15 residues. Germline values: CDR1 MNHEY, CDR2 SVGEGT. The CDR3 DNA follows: TGTGCCAGCAGTTATCCCCGCGGGGGCACAGATACGCAGTATTTT. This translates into CASSYPRGGTDTQYF.

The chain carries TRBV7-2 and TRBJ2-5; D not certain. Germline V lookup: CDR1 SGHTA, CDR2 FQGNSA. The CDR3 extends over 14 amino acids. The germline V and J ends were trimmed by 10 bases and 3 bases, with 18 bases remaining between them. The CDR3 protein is CATTTKKAKETQYF. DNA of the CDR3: TGTGCCACTACAACTAAAAAGGCTAAAGAGACCCAGTACTTC.

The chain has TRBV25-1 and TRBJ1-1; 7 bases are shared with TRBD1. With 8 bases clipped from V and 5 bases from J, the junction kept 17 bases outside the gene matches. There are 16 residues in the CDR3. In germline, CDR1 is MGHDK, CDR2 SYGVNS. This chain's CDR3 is CASQLEGAVVGTEAFF. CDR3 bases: TGTGCCAGCCAGCTGGAGGGGGCGGTAGTGGGGACTGAAGCTTTCTTT.

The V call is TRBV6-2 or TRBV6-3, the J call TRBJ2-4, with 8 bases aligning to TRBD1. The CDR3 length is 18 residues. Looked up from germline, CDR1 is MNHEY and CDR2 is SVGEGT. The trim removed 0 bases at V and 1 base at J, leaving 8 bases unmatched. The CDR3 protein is CASSYSSIRGQAKNIQYF. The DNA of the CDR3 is TGTGCCAGCAGTTACTCTTCAATCAGGGGGCAGGCCAAAAACATTCAGTACTTC.

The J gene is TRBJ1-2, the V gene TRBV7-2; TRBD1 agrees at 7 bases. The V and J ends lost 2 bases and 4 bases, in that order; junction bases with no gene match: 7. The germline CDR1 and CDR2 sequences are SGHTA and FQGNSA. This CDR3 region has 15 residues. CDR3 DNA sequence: TGTGCCAGCAGCTTATCCGCCCAGGGGGGCTATGGCTACACCTTC. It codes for CASSLSAQGGYGYTF.

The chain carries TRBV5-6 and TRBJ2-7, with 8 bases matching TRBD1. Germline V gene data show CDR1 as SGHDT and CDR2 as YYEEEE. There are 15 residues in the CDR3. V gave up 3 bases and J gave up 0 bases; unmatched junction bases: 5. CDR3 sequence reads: CASSWTGPSSYEQYF. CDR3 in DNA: TGTGCCAGCAGCTGGACAGGGCCAAGCTCCTACGAGCAGTACTTC.

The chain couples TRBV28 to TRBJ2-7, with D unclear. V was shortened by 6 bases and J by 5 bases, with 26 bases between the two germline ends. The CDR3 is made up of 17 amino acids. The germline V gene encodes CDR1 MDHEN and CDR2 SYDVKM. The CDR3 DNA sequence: TGTGCCAGCAGCCTGCTGAATGGTGGCACCAGCCAGGACGAGCAGTACTTC. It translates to CASSLLNGGTSQDEQYF.

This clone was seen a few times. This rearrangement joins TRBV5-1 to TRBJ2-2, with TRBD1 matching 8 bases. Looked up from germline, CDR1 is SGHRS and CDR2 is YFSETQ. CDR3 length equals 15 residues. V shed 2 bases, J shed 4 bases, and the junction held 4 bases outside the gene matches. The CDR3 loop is CASSLFTGGTGELFF. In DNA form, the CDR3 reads TGCGCCAGCAGCTTATTCACAGGGGGCACCGGGGAGCTGTTTTTT. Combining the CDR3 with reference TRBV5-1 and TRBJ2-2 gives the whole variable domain KAGVTQTPRYLIKTRGQQVTLSCSPISGHRSVSWYQQTPGQGLQFLFEYFSETQRNKGNFPGRFSGRQFSNSRSEMNVSTLELGDSALYLCASSLFTGGTGELFFGEGSRLTVL.

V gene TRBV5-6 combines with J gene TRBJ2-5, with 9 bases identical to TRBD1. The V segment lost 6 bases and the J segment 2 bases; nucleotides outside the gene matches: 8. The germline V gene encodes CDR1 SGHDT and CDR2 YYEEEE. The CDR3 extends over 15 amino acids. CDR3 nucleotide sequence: TGTGCCAGCACCGCCGGACAGGGGATTCAAGAGACCCAGTACTTC. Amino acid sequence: CASTAGQGIQETQYF.

The CDR3 sequence: CASSLAGPLVNTEAFF. In DNA form, the CDR3 reads TGTGCCAGCAGCTTAGCGGGGCCCCTTGTGAACACTGAAGCTTTCTTT. The rearrangement joins TRBV7-8 to TRBJ1-1, with a possible D match to TRBD1 (5 bases). Germline CDR1 reads SGHVS; CDR2 reads FQNEAQ. This CDR3 comprises 16 residues. V lost 0 bases and J lost 0, with 11 bases in between.

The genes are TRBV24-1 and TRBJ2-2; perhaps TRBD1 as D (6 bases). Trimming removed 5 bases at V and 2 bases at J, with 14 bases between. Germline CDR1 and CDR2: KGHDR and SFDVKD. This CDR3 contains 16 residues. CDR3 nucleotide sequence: TGTGCCACCAGTGGTCAACAGGGCGGCAACACCGGGGAGCTGTTTTTT. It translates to CATSGQQGGNTGELFF.

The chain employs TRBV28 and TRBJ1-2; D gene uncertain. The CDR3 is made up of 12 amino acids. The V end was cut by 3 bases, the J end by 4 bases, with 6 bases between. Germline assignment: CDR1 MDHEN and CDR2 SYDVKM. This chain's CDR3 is CASSFSPYGYTF. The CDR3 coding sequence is TGTGCCAGCAGTTTTAGCCCCTATGGCTACACCTTC.

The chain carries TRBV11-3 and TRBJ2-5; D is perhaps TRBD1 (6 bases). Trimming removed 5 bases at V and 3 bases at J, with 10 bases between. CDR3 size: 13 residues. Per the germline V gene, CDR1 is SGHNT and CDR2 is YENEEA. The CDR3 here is CASSVHREETQYF. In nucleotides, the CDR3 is TGTGCCAGCAGCGTCCACAGGGAAGAGACCCAGTACTTC.

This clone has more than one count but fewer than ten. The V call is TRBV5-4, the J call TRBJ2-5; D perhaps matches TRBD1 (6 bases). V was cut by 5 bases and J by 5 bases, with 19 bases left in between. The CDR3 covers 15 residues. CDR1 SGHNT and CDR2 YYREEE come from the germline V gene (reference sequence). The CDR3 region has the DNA TGTGCCAGCAGTCCGACCCGTACAGGGAGCGAGACCCAGTACTTC. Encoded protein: CASSPTRTGSETQYF.

The CDR3 DNA reads TGTGCCTGGAGTTTTCCCGGGGTATACGGAAACACCATATATTTT. Translating gives CAWSFPGVYGNTIYF. The V and J genes are TRBV30 and TRBJ1-3; D gene uncertain. Germline loops: CDR1 GTSNPN, CDR2 SVGIG (reference sequence). The CDR3 has 15 amino acids. The V and J ends lost 2 bases and 4 bases respectively, with 15 bases between them.

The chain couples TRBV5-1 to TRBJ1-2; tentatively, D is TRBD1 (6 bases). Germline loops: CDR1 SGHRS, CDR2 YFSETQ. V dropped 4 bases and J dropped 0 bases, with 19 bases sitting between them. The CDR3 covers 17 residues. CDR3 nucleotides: TGCGCCAGCAGCCCGACAGGACGGGCCCCTCCTAACTATGGCTACACCTTC. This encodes CASSPTGRAPPNYGYTF.

The CDR3 spells CASSPPQRGGETQYF. The CDR3 DNA is TGTGCCAGCTCACCACCTCAGCGGGGTGGAGAGACCCAGTACTTC. The chain joins TRBV18 to TRBJ2-5, with 7 bases matching TRBD2. Germline V CDR1 and CDR2: KGHSH, LQKENI. The CDR3 covers 15 residues. V lost 0 bases, J lost 4 bases, and 5 bases stayed unmatched.

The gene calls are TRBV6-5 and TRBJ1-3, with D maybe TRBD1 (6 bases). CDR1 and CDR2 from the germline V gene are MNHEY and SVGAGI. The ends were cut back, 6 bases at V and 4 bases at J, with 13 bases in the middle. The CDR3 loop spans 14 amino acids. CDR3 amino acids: CASSTGLVGNTIYF. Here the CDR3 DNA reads TGTGCCAGCAGCACAGGGTTAGTCGGAAACACCATATATTTT.

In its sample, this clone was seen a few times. This CDR3 reads CASSIARMNTEAFF. The CDR3 DNA reads as TGTGCCAGCAGCATCGCTAGGATGAACACTGAAGCTTTCTTT. This chain links TRBV6-2 or TRBV6-3 with TRBJ1-1; D remains unclear. This CDR3 contains 14 residues. CDR1 and CDR2 (germline): MNHEY, SVGEGT. The V gene lost 6 bases and the J gene lost 0 bases, with 11 bases spanning the gap.

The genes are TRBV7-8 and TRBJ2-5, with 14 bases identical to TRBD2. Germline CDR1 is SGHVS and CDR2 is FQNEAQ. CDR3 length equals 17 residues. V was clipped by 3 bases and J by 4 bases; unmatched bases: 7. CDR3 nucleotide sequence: TGTGCCAGCAGCTTCCGGGGGACTAGCGGGGGCCCAGAGACCCAGTACTTC. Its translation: CASSFRGTSGGPETQYF. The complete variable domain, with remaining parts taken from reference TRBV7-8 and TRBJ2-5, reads GAGVSQSPRYKVAKRGQDVALRCDPISGHVSLFWYQQALGQGPEFLTYFQNEAQLDKSGLPSDRFFAERPEGSVSTLKIQRTQQEDSAVYLCASSFRGTSGGPETQYFGPGTRLLVL.

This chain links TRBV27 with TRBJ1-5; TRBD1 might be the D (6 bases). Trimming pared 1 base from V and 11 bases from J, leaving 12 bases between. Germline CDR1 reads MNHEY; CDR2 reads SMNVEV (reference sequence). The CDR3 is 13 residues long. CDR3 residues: CASSLLGDMAQHF. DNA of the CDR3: TGTGCCAGCAGTTTATTAGGGGACATGGCCCAGCATTTT.

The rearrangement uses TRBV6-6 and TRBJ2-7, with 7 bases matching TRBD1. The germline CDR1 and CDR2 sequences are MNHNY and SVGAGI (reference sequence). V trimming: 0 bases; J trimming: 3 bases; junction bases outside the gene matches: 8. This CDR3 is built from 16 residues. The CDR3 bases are TGTGCCAGCAGTTACTCAGGGGACAGCGAACACTACGAGCAGTACTTC. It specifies CASSYSGDSEHYEQYF.

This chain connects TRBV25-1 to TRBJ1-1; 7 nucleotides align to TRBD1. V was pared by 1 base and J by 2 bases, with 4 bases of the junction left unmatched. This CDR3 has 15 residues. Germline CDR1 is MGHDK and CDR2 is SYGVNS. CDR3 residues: CASSELAGGNTEAFF. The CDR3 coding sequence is TGTGCCAGCAGTGAATTGGCAGGGGGTAACACTGAAGCTTTCTTT.

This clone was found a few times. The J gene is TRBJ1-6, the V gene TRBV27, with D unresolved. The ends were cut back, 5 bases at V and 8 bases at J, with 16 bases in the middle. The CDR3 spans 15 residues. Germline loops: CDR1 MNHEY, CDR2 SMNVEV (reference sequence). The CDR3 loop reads CASSDRVGLDSPLHF. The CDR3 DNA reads TGTGCCAGCAGTGATCGTGTGGGCCTGGATTCACCCCTCCACTTT.

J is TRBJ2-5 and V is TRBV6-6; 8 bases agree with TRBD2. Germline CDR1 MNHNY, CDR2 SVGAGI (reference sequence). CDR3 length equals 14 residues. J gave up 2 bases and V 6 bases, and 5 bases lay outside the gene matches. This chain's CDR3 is CASSPGGAQETQYF. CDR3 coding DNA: TGTGCCAGCAGCCCCGGGGGGGCACAAGAGACCCAGTACTTC.

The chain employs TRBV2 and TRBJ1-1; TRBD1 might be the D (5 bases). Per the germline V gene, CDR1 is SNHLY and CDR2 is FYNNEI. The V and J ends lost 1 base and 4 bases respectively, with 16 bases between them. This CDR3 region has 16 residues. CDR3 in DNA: TGTGCCAGCAGTGAAGGGGGAGGGCAGGGACCCACTGAAGCTTTCTTT. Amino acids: CASSEGGGQGPTEAFF.

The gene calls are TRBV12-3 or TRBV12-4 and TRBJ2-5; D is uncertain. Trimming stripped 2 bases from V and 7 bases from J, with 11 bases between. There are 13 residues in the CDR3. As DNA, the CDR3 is TGTGCCAGCAGTTTATCTGTGTTCGGGACCCAGTACTTC. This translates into CASSLSVFGTQYF.

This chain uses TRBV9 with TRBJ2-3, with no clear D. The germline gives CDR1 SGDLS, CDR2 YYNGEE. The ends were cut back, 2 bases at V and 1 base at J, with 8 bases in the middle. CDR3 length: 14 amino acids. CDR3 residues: CASSVSQRTDTQYF. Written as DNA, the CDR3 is TGTGCCAGCAGCGTGAGTCAACGCACAGATACGCAGTATTTT.